These T cell receptor beta chains were read from a single sample in a study of long-term antiretroviral therapy in people with HIV. Generated by immunoSEQ multiplex PCR, the TCRdb table keeps only in-frame clones and is missing some. The sample lists around 30,000 clones, about 95% seen once, with about 8% in the top ten. The specimen was unsorted PBMCs, collected 5.3 years after starting antiretroviral therapy. All receptors derive from a man aged 30 to 45 with HIV. Both conserved end residues are part of each CDR3. Each record gives: J gene, CDR3 length, V gene, CDR3 protein.

j_call: TRBJ2-3
cdr3_length: 15
v_call: TRBV6-5
cdr3_aa: CASSYGGTYTDTQYF

j_call: TRBJ2-7
cdr3_length: 14
v_call: TRBV2
cdr3_aa: CASTGLDTSYEQYF

j_call: TRBJ2-7
cdr3_length: 15
v_call: TRBV9
cdr3_aa: CASSVAGTGLYEQYF

j_call: TRBJ2-1
cdr3_length: 17
v_call: TRBV29-1
cdr3_aa: CSVELVLGQGALNEQFF

j_call: TRBJ2-7
cdr3_length: 15
v_call: TRBV5-4
cdr3_aa: CASSLGGKSSYEQYF

j_call: TRBJ2-2
cdr3_length: 12
v_call: TRBV13
cdr3_aa: CASSHLTGELFF

j_call: TRBJ1-2
cdr3_length: 12
v_call: TRBV1
cdr3_aa: CTSSQGPLGYTF

j_call: TRBJ1-2
cdr3_length: 14
v_call: TRBV7-9
cdr3_aa: CASSPLYSGYGYTF

j_call: TRBJ2-7
cdr3_length: 15
v_call: TRBV13
cdr3_aa: CASSLTSGRAGEQYF

j_call: TRBJ2-3
cdr3_length: 15
v_call: TRBV5-6
cdr3_aa: CASSFGTGGSYTQYF

j_call: TRBJ2-6
cdr3_length: 15
v_call: TRBV5-6
cdr3_aa: CASSLGNSGANVLTF

j_call: TRBJ2-7
cdr3_length: 11
v_call: TRBV6-1
cdr3_aa: CASRISYEQYF

j_call: TRBJ2-7
cdr3_length: 14
v_call: TRBV4-3
cdr3_aa: CASSQEGRGREQYF

j_call: TRBJ2-3
cdr3_length: 16
v_call: TRBV5-4
cdr3_aa: CASSLRTSGDTDTQYF

j_call: TRBJ2-3
cdr3_length: 14
v_call: TRBV7-2
cdr3_aa: CASSSGPGTDTQYF

j_call: TRBJ1-3
cdr3_length: 14
v_call: TRBV30
cdr3_aa: CAWSDTGPGNTIYF

j_call: TRBJ2-1
cdr3_length: 12
v_call: TRBV21-1
cdr3_aa: CARGEGDNEQFF

j_call: TRBJ2-1
cdr3_length: 17
v_call: TRBV5-4
cdr3_aa: CASSRDRWSNTVTEQFF

j_call: TRBJ2-6
cdr3_length: 16
v_call: TRBV7-3
cdr3_aa: CASSAGWVSGANVLTF

j_call: TRBJ1-5
cdr3_length: 15
v_call: TRBV30
cdr3_aa: CAWSVRERSNQPQHF

j_call: TRBJ2-2
cdr3_length: 13
v_call: TRBV6-4
cdr3_aa: CASSDSGTGELFF

j_call: TRBJ2-7
cdr3_length: 14
v_call: TRBV29-1
cdr3_aa: CSVGLAGGIDEQYF

j_call: TRBJ1-2
cdr3_length: 14
v_call: TRBV7-9
cdr3_aa: CASSTGQGPYGYTF

j_call: TRBJ1-1
cdr3_length: 12
v_call: TRBV19
cdr3_aa: CASSLAGVGAFF

j_call: TRBJ2-5
cdr3_length: 14
v_call: TRBV28
cdr3_aa: CASTDSAKGETQYF

j_call: TRBJ2-7
cdr3_length: 15
v_call: TRBV4-1
cdr3_aa: CASSLYRDLDGEQYF

j_call: TRBJ1-1
cdr3_length: 13
v_call: TRBV6-1
cdr3_aa: CASSGFLNTEAFF

j_call: TRBJ2-7
cdr3_length: 16
v_call: TRBV6-6
cdr3_aa: CASSGTGLEGRGEQYF

j_call: TRBJ2-4
cdr3_length: 16
v_call: TRBV5-4
cdr3_aa: CASSFGGVLAKNIQYF

j_call: TRBJ1-4
cdr3_length: 14
v_call: TRBV6-5
cdr3_aa: CASSYETGDEKLFF

j_call: TRBJ2-7
cdr3_length: 15
v_call: TRBV9
cdr3_aa: CASSVDSGSDYEQYF

j_call: TRBJ1-2
cdr3_length: 14
v_call: TRBV6-1
cdr3_aa: CASSDRAVFYGYTF

j_call: TRBJ2-3
cdr3_length: 14
v_call: TRBV9
cdr3_aa: CASSAGSSVDTQYF

j_call: TRBJ1-2
cdr3_length: 17
v_call: TRBV19
cdr3_aa: CASSVTSRDASLYGYTF

j_call: TRBJ1-1
cdr3_length: 13
v_call: TRBV27
cdr3_aa: CASSLSRNTEAFF

j_call: TRBJ2-7
cdr3_length: 13
v_call: TRBV2
cdr3_aa: CARSGQASYEQYF

j_call: TRBJ2-2
cdr3_length: 16
v_call: TRBV7-9
cdr3_aa: CASSLVQGISTGELFF

j_call: TRBJ1-3
cdr3_length: 16
v_call: TRBV6-4
cdr3_aa: CASSDRGQGLSNTIYF

j_call: TRBJ2-1
cdr3_length: 16
v_call: TRBV7-2
cdr3_aa: CASSWITSGSGYEQFF

j_call: TRBJ2-1
cdr3_length: 15
v_call: TRBV13
cdr3_aa: CASTLRTVLYNEQFF

j_call: TRBJ2-6
cdr3_length: 15
v_call: TRBV7-9
cdr3_aa: CASSHHGAGANVLTF

j_call: TRBJ2-5
cdr3_length: 16
v_call: TRBV5-6
cdr3_aa: CASSLGGYRGRETQYF

j_call: TRBJ2-5
cdr3_length: 14
v_call: TRBV7-2
cdr3_aa: CASSLGRGKETQYF

j_call: TRBJ1-2
cdr3_length: 14
v_call: TRBV2
cdr3_aa: CASSEARDRYGYTF

j_call: TRBJ2-2
cdr3_length: 16
v_call: TRBV7-8
cdr3_aa: CASSLAPGGATGELFF

j_call: TRBJ2-1
cdr3_length: 15
v_call: TRBV6-6
cdr3_aa: CASRAGTSGNNEQFF

j_call: TRBJ1-5
cdr3_length: 15
v_call: TRBV19
cdr3_aa: CASSPRGNSNQPQHF

j_call: TRBJ2-1
cdr3_length: 13
v_call: TRBV7-8
cdr3_aa: CASIAGGYNEQFF

j_call: TRBJ2-7
cdr3_length: 14
v_call: TRBV5-6
cdr3_aa: CASSLGPSSYEQYF

j_call: TRBJ2-3
cdr3_length: 15
v_call: TRBV5-1
cdr3_aa: CASSLSSGSADTQYF

j_call: TRBJ2-5
cdr3_length: 15
v_call: TRBV19
cdr3_aa: CASSITWTPGETQYF

j_call: TRBJ2-7
cdr3_length: 19
v_call: TRBV11-2
cdr3_aa: CASSLATGRLAGAPYEQYF

j_call: TRBJ1-1
cdr3_length: 14
v_call: TRBV27
cdr3_aa: CASRAAYMNTEAFF

j_call: TRBJ2-5
cdr3_length: 14
v_call: TRBV15
cdr3_aa: CATTGTSGEETQYF

j_call: TRBJ2-7
cdr3_length: 15
v_call: TRBV2
cdr3_aa: CASSERQGDFYEQYF

j_call: TRBJ2-7
cdr3_length: 13
v_call: TRBV7-9
cdr3_aa: CASSPPVSDEQYF

j_call: TRBJ2-2
cdr3_length: 15
v_call: TRBV14
cdr3_aa: CASSQGVKNTGELFF

j_call: TRBJ2-7
cdr3_length: 15
v_call: TRBV7-9
cdr3_aa: CASSFGGTGAYEQYF

j_call: TRBJ2-3
cdr3_length: 11
v_call: TRBV14
cdr3_aa: CASSHTDTQYF

j_call: TRBJ2-3
cdr3_length: 14
v_call: TRBV10-3
cdr3_aa: CATSSGASTDTQYF